The rows below give T cell receptor beta chains drawn from one sample of a study of OX40 agonist ivuxolimab in advanced cancers. Generated by immunoSEQ multiplex PCR, the TCRdb table keeps only in-frame clones and is missing some. Among tens of thousands of clones listed, over 80% were seen once. The specimen comprised CD4+ or CD8+ T cells sorted from blood, sampled in a trial of the OX40 agonist ivuxolimab. These receptors originate from an adult with an advanced solid tumor such as melanoma, head and neck, liver or kidney cancer. CDR3s leave out the opening cysteine and the closing phenylalanine or tryptophan. Clone size appears in some rows only: once, few, many, or a class for an expanded clone.

>TRBV10-2|once|TRBJ2-1
ATSRANPHEQF
>TRBV11-2|NA|TRBJ2-7
ASSLTYGSNEQY
>TRBV19|NA|TRBJ1-3
ASSLGPSGNTIY
>TRBV2|NA|TRBJ1-2
ASSEGGGNYGYT
>TRBV7-9|NA|TRBJ2-1
ASSPVGGGSHNEQF
>TRBV9|NA|TRBJ2-3
ASSAPRGGSTDTQY
>TRBV27|NA|TRBJ2-1
ASSMTPGTAYNEQF
>TRBV6-5|NA|TRBJ2-7
ASSTLQGSYEQY
>TRBV7-9|NA|TRBJ1-1
ASSLVNVGNTEAF
>TRBV6-6|NA|TRBJ2-1
ASNYRGVRYNEQF
>TRBV6-1|NA|TRBJ1-1
ASWNTEAF
>TRBV6-5|NA|TRBJ1-2
ASMGTSNYGYT
>TRBV19|NA|TRBJ1-6
ASSRAGTAANSPLH
>TRBV2|NA|TRBJ1-5
ASSELGGSIRPQH
>TRBV2|NA|TRBJ1-2
ASSFVEQGHYGYT
>TRBV5-1|NA|TRBJ2-1
ASSPGQGVLDEQF
>TRBV7-9|NA|TRBJ1-6
ASSFGGNSPLH
>TRBV25-1|NA|TRBJ2-6
ASSESGSGANVLT
>TRBV28|NA|TRBJ1-2
ASSKTGGSYGYT
>TRBV19|NA|TRBJ1-5
ASSSTRGSGQPQH
>TRBV7-9|NA|TRBJ2-3
ASSNLQGLQSSTDTQY
>TRBV25-1|NA|TRBJ1-1
ASRESLTNTEAF
>TRBV2|NA|TRBJ1-4
ASRVQGGGEKLF
>TRBV2|once|TRBJ1-2
ASSVSTTIEGYT
>TRBV18|once|TRBJ1-4
VPPNADPYEKLF
>TRBV4-3|NA|TRBJ1-2
ASSQDATGTEHYGYT
>TRBV29-1|NA|TRBJ1-5
SVTLAGGYANQPQH
>TRBV5-1|few|TRBJ1-4
ASSHAGTANEKLF
>TRBV13|NA|TRBJ1-4
ASSLGQINEKLF
>TRBV25-1|few|TRBJ1-2
ASSGQYYGYT
>TRBV10-3|few|TRBJ2-3
AISSVIGTGRDTQY
>TRBV5-6|NA|TRBJ1-4
ASSTGQAWGEKLF
>TRBV5-1|NA|TRBJ1-6
ASSLNGERSPLH
>TRBV5-1|NA|TRBJ2-5
ASSSGRGGGGVETQY
>TRBV5-1|NA|TRBJ2-7
ASSTRTGLDEQY
>TRBV18|NA|TRBJ2-1
ASSPGGAWPDEQF
>TRBV9|NA|TRBJ1-3
ASSVGDSLIDSGNTIY